The entry that follows covers one T cell receptor (beta chain) sequence. The data were obtained in a study of shared clonotypes between healthy human individuals. Produced via immunoSEQ multiplex PCR; TCRdb's table is partial and in-frame only. The profile shows just over 95,000 clones, roughly 69% of them singletons. CDR3 length: 13 residues. V dropped 9 bases and J dropped 4 bases, with 15 bases sitting between them. The V gene's germline CDR1 is SNHLY and CDR2 FYNNEI. The genes are TRBV2 and TRBJ1-1; perhaps TRBD1 as D (5 bases). The TCR originated in a man aged 30-40 years in good health. The sequencing sample was made of memory CD8+ T cells sorted from blood. The sample's subset: CD45RO+ cells pooled with CCR7-negative TemRA cells. In nucleotides, the CDR3 is TGTGCCAGGATACTCGTGCAGGGCACTGAAGCTTTCTTT. Residues: CARILVQGTEAFF.